These 32 T cell receptor beta chains were all obtained from the same sample, sequenced in a study of identical twins. Using its own MiXCR run on the 5' RACE reads, TCRdb lists one record per CDR3 protein. The sample has over 200,000 distinct CDR3 sequences; less than 10% are singletons. Sequencing input: memory (CD45RO+) T cells sorted from blood. All receptors derive from a woman younger than 30 in good health.

The V and J genes are TRBV20-1 and TRBJ1-3; D call uncertain. The CDR3 totals 14 residues. Germline loops: CDR1 DFQATT, CDR2 SNEGSKA (reference sequence). Trimming left V 3 bases short and J 4 bases short, with 13 bases between. The CDR3 loop reads CSASARVDGNTIYF. The CDR3 nucleotides read TGCAGTGCTAGTGCCCGGGTGGACGGAAACACCATATATTTT.

The sample holds many counts of this clonotype. DNA of the CDR3: TGTGCCAGCAGTGAATGGGAGGCGAGTGAGCAGTTCTTC. It is translated as CASSEWEASEQFF. The V gene is TRBV2, the J gene TRBJ2-1, with D perhaps matching TRBD2 (6 bases). V lost 2 bases to trimming and J lost 9 bases, with 11 bases between them. Germline V lookup: CDR1 SNHLY, CDR2 FYNNEI. The CDR3 sequence is 13 residues long.

In its sample, this clonotype was seen a few times. The gene calls are TRBV5-1 and TRBJ1-4; D not certain. This CDR3 spans 13 amino acids. CDR1 and CDR2 from the germline V gene are SGHRS and YFSETQ. Trimming pared 2 bases from V and 7 bases from J, leaving 9 bases between. The CDR3: CASSFPGAEKLFF. Here the CDR3 DNA reads TGCGCCAGCAGCTTCCCAGGAGCTGAAAAACTGTTTTTT.

J is TRBJ2-5 and V is TRBV20-1; D may correspond to TRBD1 or TRBD2 (5 bases each). Trimming took 6 bases from V and 5 from J, leaving 10 bases between them. The CDR3 contains 11 residues. Germline V gene lookup returns CDR1 DFQATT and CDR2 SNEGSKA (reference sequence). CDR3 sequence reads: CSAGWGETQYF. The CDR3 region has the DNA TGCAGTGCCGGGTGGGGGGAGACCCAGTACTTC.

The CDR3 DNA reads as TGCAGTGCAACTGACCTGGACAGGAGCTCCTACGAGCAGTACTTC. Protein product: CSATDLDRSSYEQYF. The V and J genes are TRBV20-1 and TRBJ2-7; 7 bases map to TRBD1. With V trimmed by 6 bases and J by 0 bases, 11 bases remained unmatched. Germline CDR1 reads DFQATT; CDR2 reads SNEGSKA (reference sequence). This CDR3 spans 15 amino acids.

This clonotype has ten or more counts. The chain combines TRBV27 with TRBJ2-7; D is ambiguous. The CDR3 is made up of 12 amino acids. Germline CDR1 and CDR2: MNHEY and SMNVEV (reference sequence). V lost 3 bases and J lost 6, with 9 bases in between. This chain's CDR3 is CASSFSVGEQYF. Written as DNA, the CDR3 is TGTGCCAGCAGTTTTTCAGTTGGCGAGCAGTACTTC.

J is TRBJ2-1 and V is TRBV27; TRBD2 agrees at 11 bases. Trimming cost V 3 bases and J 7 bases; bases outside gene matches: 8. This CDR3 has 16 residues. CDR1 and CDR2 from the germline V gene are MNHEY and SMNVEV (reference sequence). Written as DNA, the CDR3 is TGTGCCAGCAGTTTCATAGCGGGAGGGGTGTCGAATGAGCAGTTCTTC. It is translated as CASSFIAGGVSNEQFF.

This rearrangement joins TRBV1 to TRBJ2-1. TRBV1 is noted as a pseudogene. CDR3 length: 14 residues. CDR3 in amino acids: CTSSQDEEFKLAFF. CDR3 sequence (DNA): TGCACCAGCAGCCAAGACGAGGAATTCAAGTTGGCGTTCTTC.

This clonotype was found a few times. CDR3 nucleotide sequence: TGTGCCAGCAGAAAGACAGGGTACGATTCACCCCTCCACTTT. Its translation is CASRKTGYDSPLHF. The chain joins TRBV11-3 to TRBJ1-6; TRBD1 matches at 7 bases. This CDR3 spans 14 amino acids. Germline V gene data show CDR1 as SGHNT and CDR2 as YENEEA. The J segment lost 8 bases and the V segment lost 6 bases, leaving 7 bases of the junction unmatched.

This clonotype appeared a few times. The chain couples TRBV6-2 or TRBV6-3 to TRBJ1-5, with TRBD1 matching 7 bases. Unmatched junction bases numbered 12, after V lost 4 bases and J lost 0 bases. CDR1 is MNHEY and CDR2 is SVGEGT in the germline V gene. The CDR3 covers 18 residues. DNA of the CDR3: TGTGCCAGCAGTTGGAATATCGGGACAGCAAATAGCAATCAGCCCCAGCATTTT. It translates to CASSWNIGTANSNQPQHF.

This chain connects TRBV19 to TRBJ2-2, with 9 positions matching TRBD1. The length of the CDR3 is 14 residues. Germline assignment: CDR1 LNHDA and CDR2 SQIVND (reference sequence). The V segment lost 6 bases and the J segment 5 bases; nucleotides outside the gene matches: 4. CDR3 protein: CASRGQGLTGELFF. The CDR3 DNA reads as TGTGCCAGTAGGGGACAGGGCTTAACCGGGGAGCTGTTTTTT.

The chain uses TRBV7-2 and TRBJ2-7; possibly TRBD1 or TRBD2 for D (5 bases each). CDR3 size: 16 residues. The V end lost 2 bases, the J end lost 0 bases, and 14 bases lay between the germline ends. CDR1 SGHTA and CDR2 FQGNSA come from the germline V gene. The CDR3 loop is CASSLQGGRSSYEQYF. CDR3 nucleotide sequence: TGTGCCAGCAGCTTACAGGGCGGGCGGAGCTCCTACGAGCAGTACTTC.

Ten or more counts support this clonotype. The chain recombines TRBV12-3 or TRBV12-4 with TRBJ1-5; no firm D call. V shed 6 bases and J shed 0 bases, with 9 bases lying between them. The CDR3 spans 14 residues. The CDR3 DNA reads TGTGCCAGCAGACCGACTGATAGCAATCAGCCCCAGCATTTT. This translates into CASRPTDSNQPQHF.

This clonotype was detected a few times. The chain couples TRBV6-5 to TRBJ1-2; D is perhaps TRBD1 (5 bases). Germline V CDR1 and CDR2: MNHEY, SVGAGI. The CDR3 has 15 residues. The ends were cut back, 0 bases at V and 3 bases at J, with 11 bases in the middle. CDR3 DNA sequence: TGTGCCAGCAGTTACTCGATCGGGGGGGACTATGGCTACACCTTC. This sequence encodes CASSYSIGGDYGYTF.

This clonotype occurred a few times. V and J are TRBV15 and TRBJ2-7; TRBD2 agrees at 11 bases. CDR3 length: 13 amino acids. Germline CDR1 is LNHNV and CDR2 is YYDKDF (reference sequence). With V trimmed by 6 bases and J by 7 bases, 5 bases remained unmatched. CDR3 in amino acids: CATRLGTSGEQYF. For the CDR3, the DNA is TGTGCCACCAGACTAGGGACTAGCGGAGAGCAGTACTTC.

The table lists this clonotype with a few counts. The chain joins TRBV11-3 to TRBJ2-7; TRBD2 matches 9 bases. Per germline, CDR1 SGHNT and CDR2 YENEEA. This CDR3 region has 14 residues. V shed 6 bases, J shed 8 bases, and the junction held 11 bases outside the gene matches. CDR3 DNA sequence: TGTGCCAGCAGTTATAGCGGGAGTCAGGTGAAGCAGTACTTC. As protein: CASSYSGSQVKQYF.

This clonotype showed up many times. This chain uses TRBV20-1 with TRBJ2-7; D unclear. The V end was cut by 3 bases, the J end by 2 bases, with 14 bases between. Looked up from germline, CDR1 is DFQATT and CDR2 is SNEGSKA (reference sequence). This CDR3 contains 14 residues. The CDR3 sequence: CSASRQDLPYEQYF. Written as DNA, the CDR3 is TGCAGTGCTAGTCGGCAGGATCTCCCCTACGAGCAGTACTTC.

This clonotype is judged medium-sized. This chain joins TRBV4-2 and TRBJ1-4; possibly TRBD1 for D (5 bases). V shed 6 bases and J shed 7 bases, with 18 bases lying between them. Germline V gives CDR1 LGHNA, CDR2 YNFKEQ. This CDR3 spans 15 amino acids. CDR3 sequence (DNA): TGTGCCAGCAGACCTGGAGGGGAGGAAATTGAAAAACTGTTTTTT. This codes for CASRPGGEEIEKLFF.

This sequence joins TRBV11-3 and TRBJ2-7; 9 bases map to TRBD1. The V gene's germline CDR1 is SGHNT and CDR2 YENEEA. V shed 4 bases and J 6 bases; nucleotides not matched to a gene: 4. This CDR3 region has 13 residues. CDR3 region: CASSSRQGGEQYF. The CDR3 nucleotides read TGTGCCAGCAGCTCACGACAGGGGGGCGAGCAGTACTTC. The complete variable domain, with remaining parts taken from reference TRBV11-3 and TRBJ2-7, reads EAGVVQSPRYKIIEKKQPVAFWCNPISGHNTLYWYLQNLGQGPELLIRYENEEAVDDSQLPKDRFSAERLKGVDSTLKIQPAELGDSAVYLCASSSRQGGEQYFGPGTRLTVT.

The chain carries TRBV20-1 and TRBJ1-1; tentative D call: TRBD1 (5 bases). The V gene's germline CDR1 is DFQATT and CDR2 SNEGSKA (reference sequence). The CDR3 is made up of 15 amino acids. The germline V and J ends were trimmed by 0 bases and 4 bases, with 15 bases remaining between them. The DNA of the CDR3 is TGCAGTGCTAGAGACAGGCAGGGCGGTGGCACTGAAGCTTTCTTT. Protein product: CSARDRQGGGTEAFF.

A few counts support this clonotype. The CDR3 DNA is TGCGCCAGCAGCCTCTCCGGGCGCCCGGAGACCCAGTACTTC. It specifies CASSLSGRPETQYF. This chain uses TRBV4-3 with TRBJ2-5; D not certain. The CDR3 is 14 amino acids. V was clipped by 4 bases and J by 5 bases, with 14 bases between them. Germline values: CDR1 LGHNA, CDR2 YSLEER.

J is TRBJ2-3 and V is TRBV5-1; D is possibly TRBD1 (6 bases). Germline V gene data show CDR1 as SGHRS and CDR2 as YFSETQ. This CDR3 spans 14 amino acids. Trimming pared 3 bases from V and 1 base from J, leaving 9 bases between. The CDR3, as DNA: TGCGCCAGCAGCTCAGGGGCGCGCACAGATACGCAGTATTTT. Translated: CASSSGARTDTQYF.

This clonotype was observed at least ten times. This rearrangement joins TRBV19 to TRBJ2-7; no definite D call. Germline CDR1 reads LNHDA; CDR2 reads SQIVND (reference sequence). Trimming stripped 2 bases from V and 1 base from J, with 9 bases between. This CDR3 contains 14 residues. CDR3 loop: CASSISETSYEQYF. The CDR3 DNA reads TGTGCCAGTAGTATATCAGAGACTTCCTACGAGCAGTACTTC.

There are a few counts of this clonotype. The V and J genes are TRBV5-1 and TRBJ1-3, with 7 bases identical to TRBD1. Germline assignment: CDR1 SGHRS and CDR2 YFSETQ. With V trimmed by 6 bases and J by 0 bases, 9 bases remained unmatched. The CDR3 spans 16 residues. The DNA of the CDR3 is TGCGCCAGCACGCTTGAGGGACAGTTCTCTGGAAACACCATATATTTT. Amino acid sequence: CASTLEGQFSGNTIYF.

This clonotype was seen repeatedly, ten times or more. The V gene is TRBV5-1, the J gene TRBJ1-6, with D unresolved. Germline CDR1 reads SGHRS; CDR2 reads YFSETQ. V lost 3 bases and J 8 bases, leaving 18 bases between the germline ends. CDR3 size: 16 residues. CDR3 in DNA: TGCGCCAGCAGCTCGCAAGGTGGAATGTATGATTCACCCCTCCACTTT. This sequence encodes CASSSQGGMYDSPLHF.

Many counts were recorded for this clonotype. The V and J genes are TRBV10-3 and TRBJ1-5; D not certain. Trimming stripped 3 bases from V and 7 bases from J, with 7 bases between. Germline values: CDR1 ENHRY, CDR2 SYGVKD. This CDR3 is 12 amino acids long. For the CDR3, the DNA is TGTGCCATCAGTGACTTAGGACAGCCCCAGCATTTT. Translated, it gives CAISDLGQPQHF.

This clonotype was seen at least ten times. This chain joins TRBV29-1 and TRBJ2-6; perhaps TRBD1 as D (6 bases). The germline CDR1 and CDR2 sequences are SQVTM and ANQGSEA. The CDR3 covers 14 residues. Trimming removed 4 bases from V and 4 bases from J, with 11 bases in between. CDR3 residues: CSVGDRSGANVLTF. In DNA form, the CDR3 reads TGCAGCGTTGGTGACAGGTCGGGGGCCAACGTCCTGACTTTC.

In its sample, this clonotype was seen a few times. The chain carries TRBV20-1 and TRBJ2-1; TRBD2 might be the D (6 bases). The CDR3 totals 11 residues. V shed 6 bases and J shed 7 bases, with 10 bases lying between them. Per the germline V gene, CDR1 is DFQATT and CDR2 is SNEGSKA (reference sequence). CDR3 coding DNA: TGCAGTGCGGGGGACTCTAATGAGCAGTTCTTC. It codes for CSAGDSNEQFF.

This chain joins TRBV6-2 or TRBV6-3 and TRBJ2-5; TRBD2 matches 7 bases. Germline loops: CDR1 MNHEY, CDR2 SVGEGT. V was pared by 3 bases and J by 2 bases, with 6 bases of the junction left unmatched. The CDR3 extends over 15 amino acids. In DNA form, the CDR3 reads TGTGCCAGCAGTTATGCGGGAGCCGGACAAGAGACCCAGTACTTC. Residues: CASSYAGAGQETQYF.

This chain joins TRBV5-1 and TRBJ2-3; TRBD2 agrees at 9 bases. This CDR3 is 15 amino acids long. Germline CDR1 is SGHRS and CDR2 is YFSETQ. The junction had 9 bases not matched to a gene; V was cut back by 4 bases and J by 6 bases. The CDR3 protein is CASSPSAGGRDTQYF. DNA for the CDR3: TGCGCCAGCAGCCCCAGCGCGGGAGGGCGGGATACGCAGTATTTT.

Ten or more counts support this clonotype. The chain joins TRBV7-9 to TRBJ2-7; 7 bases are shared with TRBD2. Germline CDR1 and CDR2: SEHNR and FQNEAQ (reference sequence). This CDR3 is built from 15 residues. With 1 base clipped from V and 4 bases from J, the junction kept 7 bases outside the gene matches. The CDR3 reads CASSLGWREPYEQYF. The CDR3 nucleotides are TGTGCCAGCAGCTTAGGGTGGCGGGAGCCGTACGAGCAGTACTTC.

This clonotype was recorded a few times. V and J are TRBV5-1 and TRBJ2-3, with unresolved D. The ends were cut back, 2 bases at V and 4 bases at J, with 14 bases in the middle. Germline values: CDR1 SGHRS, CDR2 YFSETQ. The CDR3 totals 15 residues. CDR3 protein: CASSFGQPGPDTQYF. The CDR3 DNA reads TGCGCCAGCAGCTTTGGGCAACCCGGGCCAGATACGCAGTATTTT.